A single sample gave rise to the 28 T cell receptor beta chains below, sequenced in a study of T-cell memory formation after mild COVID-19. MiXCR, applied by TCRdb to the 5' RACE reads, yields one record per CDR3 protein. The data hold over 400,000 distinct CDR3 sequences, with more than 20% observed a single time. Sequenced material: PBMCs or a T cell subset sorted from them (not recorded which). The receptors stem from an adult woman who had mild COVID-19 (a few samples of this study predate the infection). Cell type and time point are not known.

The chain employs TRBV4-1 and TRBJ1-2; TRBD1 matches 9 bases. The CDR3 has 14 amino acids. Losses at the gene ends were 4 bases for V and 7 bases for J; bases not matched to a gene: 7. Germline-derived CDR1 and CDR2 are MGHRA and YSYEKL. CDR3 nucleotides: TGCGCCAGCAGCCTCTGGGACAGGGCAGCTGGCTACACCTTC. Protein: CASSLWDRAAGYTF.

This clonotype was seen once. The genes are TRBV7-2 and TRBJ1-4; D perhaps matches TRBD1 (6 bases). Between the trimmed V and J ends, which lost 9 bases and 5 bases, there was a span of 10 bases. The CDR3 loop spans 12 amino acids. Germline V lookup: CDR1 SGHTA, CDR2 FQGNSA. The CDR3 loop reads CARRQENEKLFF. In DNA, the CDR3 is TGTGCCAGACGACAGGAGAATGAAAAACTGTTTTTT.

This chain uses TRBV20-1 with TRBJ2-1; 12 bases line up with TRBD2. The CDR3 spans 17 residues. V trimming: 5 bases; J trimming: 4 bases; junction bases outside the gene matches: 12. The germline CDR1 and CDR2 sequences are DFQATT and SNEGSKA (reference sequence). CDR3: CSAPLRLAGDPYNEQFF. The CDR3 DNA reads TGCAGTGCTCCCTTAAGACTAGCGGGAGACCCATACAATGAGCAGTTCTTC.

This clonotype was seen at least ten times. This chain uses TRBV5-1 with TRBJ2-7, with 8 bases identical to TRBD1. The V gene end was trimmed by 0 bases and the J gene end by 5 bases; junction bases not matched to a gene: 1. The CDR3 contains 13 residues. CDR1 and CDR2 from the germline V gene are SGHRS and YFSETQ. CDR3 coding DNA: TGCGCCAGCAGCTTGGGACAGGGGAACGAGCAGTACTTC. It codes for CASSLGQGNEQYF. The complete variable domain, with remaining parts taken from reference TRBV5-1 and TRBJ2-7, reads KAGVTQTPRYLIKTRGQQVTLSCSPISGHRSVSWYQQTPGQGLQFLFEYFSETQRNKGNFPGRFSGRQFSNSRSEMNVSTLELGDSALYLCASSLGQGNEQYFGPGTRLTVT.

The chain is built from TRBV20-1 and TRBJ1-4, with no clear D. There are 13 residues in the CDR3. The V end lost 6 bases, the J end lost 5 bases, and 13 bases lay between the germline ends. Germline lookup yields CDR1 DFQATT and CDR2 SNEGSKA (reference sequence). The CDR3 loop is CSAEGGKNEKLFF. The CDR3 nucleotides read TGCAGTGCAGAGGGAGGGAAGAATGAAAAACTGTTTTTT.

This clonotype was seen only a few times. The V call is TRBV4-3, the J call TRBJ2-3; D is ambiguous. Trimming pared 0 bases from V and 2 bases from J, leaving 9 bases between. CDR1 and CDR2 (germline): LGHNA, YSLEER. CDR3 length: 15 amino acids. CDR3 nucleotide sequence: TGCGCCAGCAGCCAAGATGTATGGACCACAGATACGCAGTATTTT. Protein product: CASSQDVWTTDTQYF.

The chain joins TRBV6-6 to TRBJ1-1; 7 bases line up with TRBD1. This CDR3 spans 17 amino acids. V lost 6 bases, J lost 0 bases, and 13 bases stayed unmatched. From germline, CDR1 is MNHNY and CDR2 SVGAGI (reference sequence). CDR3 DNA sequence: TGTGCCAGCAGAAACGTGGAAAACAGGGGACTGAACACTGAAGCTTTCTTT. It encodes CASRNVENRGLNTEAFF.

The V and J genes are TRBV30 and TRBJ2-7; a weak D match, TRBD2 (6 bases). CDR3 length: 14 amino acids. Per the germline V gene, CDR1 is GTSNPN and CDR2 is SVGIG (reference sequence). V lost 0 bases and J lost 2, with 11 bases in between. Here the CDR3 DNA reads TGTGCCTGGAGTGTAGGAGGGTTCGCCTACGAGCAGTACTTC. The encoded protein is CAWSVGGFAYEQYF.

The chain recombines TRBV6-6 with TRBJ1-4, with D perhaps matching TRBD1 (5 bases). V lost 6 bases and J lost 8, with 13 bases in between. Per the germline V gene, CDR1 is MNHNY and CDR2 is SVGAGI (reference sequence). This CDR3 contains 13 residues. The CDR3 DNA reads as TGTGCCAGCAGACGTCAGGGTAGCGAAAAACTGTTTTTT. Translated, it gives CASRRQGSEKLFF.

This clonotype was counted only a few times. The rearrangement joins TRBV5-5 to TRBJ1-5, with D possibly matching TRBD1 (5 bases). CDR3 length: 15 residues. In germline, CDR1 is SGHKS, CDR2 YYEKEE (reference sequence). V gave up 0 bases and J gave up 11 bases, with 18 bases separating them. The CDR3 nucleotides read TGTGCCAGCAGCTTGGGTATTACAGGCCCATCGGCCCAGCATTTT. This sequence encodes CASSLGITGPSAQHF.

This clonotype was picked up a small number of times. The chain recombines TRBV5-1 with TRBJ1-5; TRBD1 matches at 8 bases. Trimming removed 0 bases from V and 5 bases from J; junction bases left unmatched: 4. The CDR3 is 15 amino acids. From germline, CDR1 is SGHRS and CDR2 YFSETQ. In nucleotides, the CDR3 is TGCGCCAGCAGCTTGGGACAGGGGTTTGATCAGCCCCAGCATTTT. Its translation is CASSLGQGFDQPQHF.

The CDR3 is CASSLGRTGFGNEQFF. The CDR3 DNA sequence: TGTGCCAGCAGCTTAGGTCGGACAGGGTTCGGCAATGAGCAGTTCTTC. J is TRBJ2-1 and V is TRBV7-9; 8 nucleotides align to TRBD1. V lost 1 base, J lost 6 bases, and 8 bases stayed unmatched. The CDR3 extends over 16 amino acids. Germline CDR1 SEHNR, CDR2 FQNEAQ (reference sequence).

This chain uses TRBV6-2 or TRBV6-3 with TRBJ1-1; tentative D call: TRBD1 (5 bases). CDR3 length: 13 residues. Per the germline V gene, CDR1 is MNHEY and CDR2 is SVGEGT. Trimming took 7 bases from V and 10 from J, leaving 19 bases between them. DNA for the CDR3: TGTGCCAGCACCCAAGGCATCGCGGGGGGAGCTTTCTTT. This sequence encodes CASTQGIAGGAFF.

At least ten counts were recorded for this clonotype. This chain connects TRBV12-3 or TRBV12-4 to TRBJ2-5; unclear D gene. V lost 3 bases and J lost 4, with 9 bases in between. There are 13 residues in the CDR3. The CDR3 sequence: CASSFSRRETQYF. The CDR3 region has the DNA TGTGCCAGCAGTTTTAGCCGGAGAGAGACCCAGTACTTC.

This clonotype showed up just a few times. This chain links TRBV7-2 with TRBJ1-6; D unclear. The CDR3 is 16 amino acids. Germline V gives CDR1 SGHTA, CDR2 FQGNSA. The germline V and J ends were trimmed by 5 bases and 4 bases, with 15 bases remaining between them. The CDR3 loop reads CASSLEYNRYNSPLHF. CDR3 bases: TGTGCCAGCAGCCTGGAGTACAACAGATATAATTCACCCCTCCACTTT.

The chain carries TRBV6-1 and TRBJ2-7; TRBD1 or TRBD2 may be the D gene (6 bases each). The V gene's germline CDR1 is MNHNS and CDR2 SASEGT. With 5 bases removed from V and 6 bases from J, the gap between germline ends came to 14 bases. This CDR3 comprises 13 residues. The CDR3 is CASSYREEREQYF. CDR3 nucleotides: TGTGCCAGCAGTTACAGGGAGGAACGCGAGCAGTACTTC.

This clonotype occurred once. The chain combines TRBV30 with TRBJ2-1; 9 nucleotides line up with TRBD1. This CDR3 is 14 amino acids long. Losses at the gene ends were 3 bases for V and 9 bases for J; bases not matched to a gene: 9. Germline CDR1 reads GTSNPN; CDR2 reads SVGIG (reference sequence). This chain's CDR3 is CAWRHPGTGPEQFF. The CDR3 DNA reads as TGTGCCTGGAGACACCCCGGGACAGGGCCTGAGCAGTTCTTC.

This clonotype was seen a few times. This chain joins TRBV5-1 and TRBJ2-7; 8 positions agree with TRBD2. The CDR3 sequence is 16 residues long. In germline, CDR1 is SGHRS, CDR2 YFSETQ. V trimming: 0 bases; J trimming: 3 bases; junction bases outside the gene matches: 8. As DNA, the CDR3 is TGCGCCAGCAGCTTGGAAGGACGGGGGGGCCGCTACGAGCAGTACTTC. As protein: CASSLEGRGGRYEQYF.

The chain recombines TRBV10-2 with TRBJ1-1; the D gene is possibly TRBD1 (5 bases). V lost 1 base to trimming and J lost 0 bases, with 9 bases between them. This CDR3 region has 15 residues. CDR1 and CDR2 (germline): WSHSY, SAAADI. The DNA of the CDR3 is TGCGCCAGCAGTGAGTTCCGGGGGGTGAACACTGAAGCTTTCTTT. It specifies CASSEFRGVNTEAFF.

This chain uses TRBV3-1 with TRBJ2-7; 7 bases map to TRBD1. Trimming at V came to 3 bases and at J to 4 bases, leaving 9 bases not matched to a gene. Germline loops: CDR1 LGHDT, CDR2 YNNKEL (reference sequence). This CDR3 has 15 residues. The CDR3, as DNA: TGTGCCAGCAGCCATACCGGGACAGAGACTTACGAGCAGTACTTC. It codes for CASSHTGTETYEQYF.

The V and J genes are TRBV7-9 and TRBJ2-2; possibly TRBD1 for D (5 bases). The germline gives CDR1 SEHNR, CDR2 FQNEAQ (reference sequence). The ends were cut back, 0 bases at V and 2 bases at J, with 10 bases in the middle. CDR3 length: 16 amino acids. The CDR3 DNA reads TGTGCCAGCAGCTTAGCCGTACAGGTTAACACCGGGGAGCTGTTTTTT. It specifies CASSLAVQVNTGELFF.

This clonotype showed up just a few times. This chain's CDR3 is CASSFFSGGHGTDTQYF. The DNA of the CDR3 is TGTGCCAGCAGCTTCTTCTCCGGGGGCCATGGCACAGATACGCAGTATTTT. This chain links TRBV7-9 with TRBJ2-3; D may match TRBD1 or TRBD2 (6 bases each). The CDR3 contains 17 residues. The V gene's germline CDR1 is SEHNR and CDR2 FQNEAQ (reference sequence). V lost 3 bases, J lost 1 base, and 17 bases lay in between.

V and J are TRBV5-8 and TRBJ1-2; a possible D gene is TRBD1 (5 bases). This CDR3 comprises 15 residues. V lost 3 bases to trimming and J lost 6 bases, with 18 bases between them. CDR1 is SGHTS, CDR2 YDEGEE, per germline. CDR3 nucleotide sequence: TGTGCCAGCAGCTACAATGGTCCGGGGGGACATGGCTACACCTTC. It codes for CASSYNGPGGHGYTF.

The V call is TRBV7-3, the J call TRBJ1-1, with D uncertain. CDR3 length equals 14 residues. Trimming removed 2 bases at V and 1 base at J, with 8 bases between. Germline values: CDR1 SGHTA, CDR2 FQGTGA. The chain's CDR3 is CASSLRAANTEAFF. CDR3 coding DNA: TGTGCCAGCAGCTTACGGGCTGCGAACACTGAAGCTTTCTTT.

The table lists this clonotype with many counts. The DNA of the CDR3 is TGTGCCAGCAGCCCCCAAACGGGCAGGGGGCGCCAAAACATTCAGTACTTC. This encodes CASSPQTGRGRQNIQYF. The chain uses TRBV7-2 and TRBJ2-4; TRBD1 aligns across 8 bases. The V gene end was trimmed by 5 bases and the J gene end by 5 bases; junction bases not matched to a gene: 14. This CDR3 comprises 17 residues. The V gene's germline CDR1 is SGHTA and CDR2 FQGNSA.

V and J are TRBV20-1 and TRBJ1-4, with 7 bases matching TRBD1. In germline, CDR1 is DFQATT, CDR2 SNEGSKA (reference sequence). The V gene end was trimmed by 8 bases and the J gene end by 4 bases; junction bases not matched to a gene: 22. CDR3 length: 18 amino acids. CDR3 coding DNA: TGCAGTTCGCCGGACAGGATTGTTCTCCGTGGGTGTAATGAAAAACTGTTTTTT. Amino acids: CSSPDRIVLRGCNEKLFF.

This clonotype was counted ten times or more. The V and J genes are TRBV5-1 and TRBJ1-1; possibly TRBD1 for D (6 bases). The V end was cut by 1 base, the J end by 1 base, with 8 bases between. This CDR3 spans 14 amino acids. Germline CDR1 SGHRS, CDR2 YFSETQ. CDR3 bases: TGCGCCAGCAGCTTGCGGACAGAGAACACTGAAGCTTTCTTT. Its translation is CASSLRTENTEAFF.

There are a few counts of this clonotype. The chain has TRBV11-2 and TRBJ2-7; 9 bases agree with TRBD2. V was clipped by 5 bases and J by 5 bases; unmatched bases: 10. The CDR3 is 15 amino acids. CDR1 is SGHAT, CDR2 FQNNGV, per germline. CDR3 residues: CASSPPDGGRDEQYF. In nucleotides, the CDR3 is TGTGCCAGCAGCCCACCCGATGGCGGGAGGGACGAGCAGTACTTC.